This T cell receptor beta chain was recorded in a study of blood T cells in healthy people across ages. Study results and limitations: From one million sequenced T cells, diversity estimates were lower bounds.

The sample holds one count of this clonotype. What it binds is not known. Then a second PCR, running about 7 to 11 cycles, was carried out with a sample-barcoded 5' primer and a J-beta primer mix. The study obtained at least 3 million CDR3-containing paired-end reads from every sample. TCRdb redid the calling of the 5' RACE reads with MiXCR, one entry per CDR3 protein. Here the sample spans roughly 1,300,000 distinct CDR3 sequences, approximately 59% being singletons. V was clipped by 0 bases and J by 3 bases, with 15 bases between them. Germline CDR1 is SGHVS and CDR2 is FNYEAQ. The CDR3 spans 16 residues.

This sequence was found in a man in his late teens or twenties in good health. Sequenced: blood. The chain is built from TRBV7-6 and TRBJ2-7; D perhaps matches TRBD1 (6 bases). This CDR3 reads CASSLAQAGVVYEQYF. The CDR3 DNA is TGTGCCAGCAGCTTAGCGCAGGCAGGGGTTGTCTACGAGCAGTACTTC.